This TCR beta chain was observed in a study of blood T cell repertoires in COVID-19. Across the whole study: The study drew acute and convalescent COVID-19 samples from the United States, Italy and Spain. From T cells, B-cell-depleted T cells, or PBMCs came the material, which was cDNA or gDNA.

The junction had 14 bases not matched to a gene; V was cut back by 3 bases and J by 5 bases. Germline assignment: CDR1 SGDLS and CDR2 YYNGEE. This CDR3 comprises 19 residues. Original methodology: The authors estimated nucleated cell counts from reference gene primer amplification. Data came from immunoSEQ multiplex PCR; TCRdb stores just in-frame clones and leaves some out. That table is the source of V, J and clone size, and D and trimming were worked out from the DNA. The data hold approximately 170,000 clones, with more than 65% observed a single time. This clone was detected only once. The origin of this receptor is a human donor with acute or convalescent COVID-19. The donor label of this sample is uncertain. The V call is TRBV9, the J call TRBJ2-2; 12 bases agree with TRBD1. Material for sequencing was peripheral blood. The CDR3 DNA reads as TGTGCCAGCAGCGCCCGATCCGGGACAGGGGGCCTCTTGACCGGGGAGCTGTTTTTT. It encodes CASSARSGTGGLLTGELFF.